The 29 T cell receptor beta chains presented below share a single source sample, sequenced in a study of CD8+CD57+ T cells in acquired aplastic anemia. The study profiled TCR beta VDJ and CDR3 using genomic DNA as template. TCRdb re-analysed the reads in MiXCR, keeping a single row per CDR3 protein. The sample includes fewer than 150,000 distinct CDR3 sequences, about 46% of them seen just once. Material: sorted CD4+, CD8+, or CD8+CD57+ T cells (not recorded which) from PBMCs. The source is a human donor in good health, serving as a control.

This clonotype was seen once. The chain uses TRBV9 and TRBJ2-3, with 8 bases fitting TRBD2. CDR1 is SGDLS, CDR2 YYNGEE, per germline. V shed 0 bases, J shed 1 base, and the junction held 4 bases outside the gene matches. This CDR3 contains 16 residues. In DNA form, the CDR3 reads TGTGCCAGCAGCGTAGCTATTAGCGGGGGCACAGATACGCAGTATTTT. Translation gives CASSVAISGGTDTQYF.

The chain employs TRBV9 and TRBJ1-1; D gene ambiguous. CDR3 length: 13 residues. Per the germline V gene, CDR1 is SGDLS and CDR2 is YYNGEE. Trimming took off 4 bases at V and 1 base at J, with 8 bases between the two ends. CDR3 in DNA: TGTGCCAGCAGCTCCGACTGGAACACTGAAGCTTTCTTT. Protein: CASSSDWNTEAFF.

In this sample, this clonotype turned up once. The genes are TRBV12-3 or TRBV12-4 and TRBJ2-1; D unresolved. This CDR3 region has 13 residues. V was cut by 3 bases and J by 8 bases, with 11 bases left in between. In DNA form, the CDR3 reads TGTGCCAGCAGTTTCATTCCGGGCTATGAGCAGTTCTTC. Its protein is CASSFIPGYEQFF.

The chain recombines TRBV12-3 or TRBV12-4 with TRBJ2-7, with 11 bases fitting TRBD2. The CDR3 has 15 amino acids. Losses at the gene ends were 5 bases for V and 4 bases for J; bases not matched to a gene: 7. CDR3 DNA: TGTGCCAGCAGTCTTAGCGGGGGGGCCCTGTACGAGCAGTACTTC. Translation gives CASSLSGGALYEQYF.

This clonotype was found many times. The chain employs TRBV6-2 or TRBV6-3 and TRBJ1-5; 8 nucleotides agree with TRBD1. CDR1 MNHEY and CDR2 SVGEGT come from the germline V gene. The CDR3 length is 19 residues. V lost 0 bases and J lost 3; bases outside the gene matches: 13. CDR3 bases: TGTGCCAGCAGTTACTCGGGAAGGCGAGGACAGGGTCTCAATCAGCCCCAGCATTTT. This translates into CASSYSGRRGQGLNQPQHF.

This clonotype appeared a single time. This chain uses TRBV20-1 with TRBJ2-3; TRBD1 is a possible D gene (6 bases). The germline V gene encodes CDR1 DFQATT and CDR2 SNEGSKA (reference sequence). The germline V and J ends were trimmed by 6 bases and 0 bases, with 13 bases remaining between them. This CDR3 is 14 amino acids long. CDR3 in amino acids: CSAAPGASTDTQYF. For the CDR3, the DNA is TGCAGTGCGGCCCCAGGGGCCAGCACAGATACGCAGTATTTT.

In this sample, this clonotype turned up many times. This chain connects TRBV11-2 to TRBJ2-1; D tentatively fits TRBD1 or TRBD2 (7 bases each). The CDR3 has 17 amino acids. Germline values: CDR1 SGHAT, CDR2 FQNNGV. The V gene lost 4 bases and the J gene lost 5 bases, with 21 bases spanning the gap. The CDR3 DNA reads as TGTGCCAGCAGCTCGCGGGGGAGGGGGCAGGAGCACAATGAGCAGTTCTTC. Amino acid sequence: CASSSRGRGQEHNEQFF.

This clonotype was observed many times. The chain employs TRBV7-9 and TRBJ2-1; 7 nucleotides agree with TRBD2. This CDR3 spans 15 amino acids. Trimming at V came to 5 bases and at J to 3 bases, leaving 7 bases not matched to a gene. Germline lookup yields CDR1 SEHNR and CDR2 FQNEAQ (reference sequence). CDR3 in amino acids: CASSRSGTNYNEQFF. The DNA for the CDR3 is TGTGCCAGCAGCCGGAGCGGGACTAACTACAATGAGCAGTTCTTC. The full variable domain, rest sourced from reference TRBV7-9 and TRBJ2-1, is DTGVSQNPRHKITKRGQNVTFRCDPISEHNRLYWYRQTLGQGPEFLTYFQNEAQLEKSRLLSDRFSAERPKGSFSTLEIQRTEQGDSAMYLCASSRSGTNYNEQFFGPGTRLTVL.

The genes are TRBV10-3 and TRBJ1-5; D gene ambiguous. The germline V gene encodes CDR1 ENHRY and CDR2 SYGVKD. The CDR3 consists of 12 residues. The V gene lost 11 bases and the J gene lost 4 bases, with 12 bases spanning the gap. This CDR3 reads CAAGGLNQPQHF. The CDR3 DNA follows: TGTGCCGCAGGAGGGCTGAATCAGCCCCAGCATTTT.

This clonotype was observed at least ten times. At one end, the junction sequence differs from germline, possibly due to a read error. The chain carries TRBV15 and TRBJ2-5; D not resolved. The germline V gene encodes CDR1 LNHNV and CDR2 YYDKDF (reference sequence). The CDR3 is 13 amino acids. CDR3 sequence: CATGRDAQETQYF. The CDR3 DNA reads as TGTGCCACCGGCAGAGACGCCCAGGAGACCCAGTACTTC.

This clonotype was seen once. This chain connects TRBV29-1 to TRBJ1-2; 7 bases line up with TRBD1. CDR1 SQVTM and CDR2 ANQGSEA come from the germline V gene. Trimming cost V 6 bases and J 3 bases; bases outside gene matches: 4. CDR3 length: 12 residues. CDR3 DNA sequence: TGCAGCGTGGCGGGACAGCACTATGGCTACACCTTC. The encoded protein is CSVAGQHYGYTF. The entire variable domain, with the rest obtained from reference TRBV29-1 and TRBJ1-2, is as follows: SAVISQKPSRDICQRGTSLTIQCQVDSQVTMMFWYRQQPGQSLTLIATANQGSEATYESGFVIDKFPISRPNLTFSTLTVSNMSPEDSSIYLCSVAGQHYGYTFGSGTRLTVV.

The V call is TRBV20-1, the J call TRBJ2-1; D is undetermined. The CDR3 consists of 13 residues. Trimming cost V 6 bases and J 0 bases, with 9 bases left between them. Germline CDR1 is DFQATT and CDR2 is SNEGSKA (reference sequence). CDR3 loop: CSAWQGSYNEQFF. CDR3 coding DNA: TGCAGTGCCTGGCAAGGCTCCTACAATGAGCAGTTCTTC.

As to this clonotype: One end of the junction is discordant with germline, which a read error may explain. The J gene is TRBJ2-3, the V gene TRBV14, with TRBD2 identical over 13 bases. The germline V gene has CDR1 SGHDN and CDR2 FVKESK. The CDR3 is 17 amino acids. CDR3 coding DNA: TGCGCCAGCAGCCAAGAAGGACTAGCGGGGGAGTCCTACGAGCAGTATTTT. Protein: CASSQEGLAGESYEQYF.

In this sample, this clonotype turned up once. This may be a read error, as it is one base from a much larger clone. The chain uses TRBV12-5 and TRBJ1-5; 7 bases match TRBD1. Germline V lookup: CDR1 LGHNT, CDR2 FRNRAP. The J segment lost 6 bases and the V segment lost 6 bases, leaving 20 bases of the junction unmatched. The CDR3 extends over 18 amino acids. The DNA of the CDR3 is TGTGCTAGTGGACGAACCCCTATGATACAGGGGAATCGTCAGCCCCAGCATTTT. Its protein product is CASGRTPMIQGNRQPQHF.

With respect to this clonotype: No conserved phenylalanine or tryptophan ends this CDR3, so it is likely a read error. The chain links TRBV19 to TRBJ1-2; tentative D call: TRBD1 (6 bases). The V end lost 5 bases, the J end lost 7 bases, and 8 bases lay between the germline ends. This CDR3 has 11 residues. Germline lookup yields CDR1 LNHDA and CDR2 SQIVND (reference sequence). CDR3 sequence (DNA): TGTGCCAGTAGTGGGGGCCTTGGCTACACCCTC. Its protein product is CASSGGLGYTL.

The CDR3 coding sequence is TGTGCCAGTAGCCTTGGGGTTCCGGATACGCAGTATTTT. Its translation is CASSLGVPDTQYF. The chain carries TRBV19 and TRBJ2-3; D is unresolved. Germline V gene data show CDR1 as LNHDA and CDR2 as SQIVND (reference sequence). Trimming took off 6 bases at V and 6 bases at J, with 13 bases between the two ends. The CDR3 sequence is 13 residues long.

The rearrangement joins TRBV25-1 to TRBJ2-3; 9 nucleotides match TRBD2. The CDR3 runs to 15 residues. With V trimmed by 6 bases and J by 5 bases, 9 bases remained unmatched. The germline V gene encodes CDR1 MGHDK and CDR2 SYGVNS. CDR3 bases: TGTGCCAGCAGAGGAGCGGGGGGCCGGGGAGATACGCAGTATTTT. This gives the protein CASRGAGGRGDTQYF.

This clonotype was counted once. This sequence joins TRBV2 and TRBJ1-2; D remains unclear. This CDR3 comprises 11 residues. V was clipped by 2 bases and J by 13 bases, with 11 bases between them. The germline V gene encodes CDR1 SNHLY and CDR2 FYNNEI. The CDR3, as DNA: TGTGCCAGCAGTGAACGTCGCTTTATCACCTTC. It specifies CASSERRFITF. The full variable domain, its missing parts supplied by reference TRBV2 and TRBJ1-2, is EPEVTQTPSHQVTQMGQEVILRCVPISNHLYFYWYRQILGQKVEFLVSFYNNEISEKSEIFDDQFSVERPDGSNFTLKIRSTKLEDSAMYFCASSERRFITFGSGTRLTVV.

In this sample, this clonotype turned up a few times. J is TRBJ2-1 and V is TRBV6-1; D not resolved. Germline V gene sequence: CDR1 MNHNS, CDR2 SASEGT. Trimming removed 1 base at V and 0 bases at J, with 13 bases between. The CDR3 runs 17 residues. In DNA, the CDR3 is TGTGCCAGCAGTGAAGATTTTAGTGCGAGCTCCTACAATGAGCAGTTCTTC. This gives the protein CASSEDFSASSYNEQFF.

V gene TRBV11-1 combines with J gene TRBJ2-3; 10 bases are shared with TRBD2. The CDR3 is 16 residues long. Trimming removed 1 base from V and 2 bases from J; junction bases left unmatched: 3. Germline CDR1 and CDR2: SGHAT and FQDESV (reference sequence). This CDR3 is CASSLVLAGSTDTQYF. CDR3 nucleotide sequence: TGTGCCAGCAGCTTAGTACTAGCGGGGTCCACAGATACGCAGTATTTT.

This clonotype was seen ten or more times. This chain links TRBV5-5 with TRBJ1-4, with 8 bases lining up with TRBD1. The CDR3 consists of 16 residues. The V segment lost 2 bases and the J segment 4 bases; nucleotides outside the gene matches: 7. Germline values: CDR1 SGHKS, CDR2 YYEKEE (reference sequence). The CDR3 is CASSFRTGILNEKLFF. CDR3 DNA: TGTGCCAGCAGCTTTAGGACAGGGATTCTTAATGAAAAACTGTTTTTT.

This clonotype was seen a few times. The CDR3 sequence: CASTDTSLPQHF. Written as DNA, the CDR3 is TGTGCCAGTACGGACACCTCATTGCCCCAGCATTTT. This chain links TRBV19 with TRBJ1-5, with D perhaps TRBD1 (5 bases). Between the trimmed V and J ends, which lost 7 bases and 9 bases, there was a span of 13 bases. This CDR3 has 12 amino acids. Germline loops: CDR1 LNHDA, CDR2 SQIVND (reference sequence). Together with reference TRBV19 and TRBJ1-5, the CDR3 gives the full variable domain: DGGITQSPKYLFRKEGQNVTLSCEQNLNHDAMYWYRQDPGQGLRLIYYSQIVNDFQKGDIAEGYSVSREKKESFPLTVTSAQKNPTAFYLCASTDTSLPQHFGDGTRLSIL.

The chain combines TRBV3-1 with TRBJ2-3; D gene unclear. Trimming shortened V by 3 bases and J by 7 bases, and 11 bases separated the two germline ends. The CDR3 consists of 13 residues. Germline CDR1 reads LGHDT; CDR2 reads YNNKEL (reference sequence). The CDR3 region is CASSHRGGYTQYF. The CDR3 DNA is TGTGCCAGCAGCCACCGCGGTGGGTATACGCAGTATTTT.

The chain recombines TRBV20-1 with TRBJ1-2; 7 bases agree with TRBD1. This CDR3 has 12 residues. CDR1 and CDR2 from the germline V gene are DFQATT and SNEGSKA (reference sequence). CDR3 bases: TGCAGCAGGGACAGTCTATCCTATGGCTACACCTTC. Translation: CSRDSLSYGYTF.

The V call is TRBV29-1, the J call TRBJ1-2, with D unresolved. The CDR3 covers 10 residues. The germline V gene encodes CDR1 SQVTM and CDR2 ANQGSEA. Trimming left V 6 bases short and J 8 bases short, with 10 bases between. The CDR3 spells CSVDARGYTF. CDR3 nucleotide sequence: TGCAGCGTCGACGCGCGGGGCTACACCTTC.

A few counts support this clonotype. This may stem from a read error, because a much larger clone lies one nucleotide away. V is TRBV9 and J is TRBJ2-2; 7 positions agree with TRBD2. Germline V gives CDR1 SGDLS, CDR2 YYNGEE. The CDR3 covers 16 residues. The V gene end was trimmed by 4 bases and the J gene end by 4 bases; junction bases not matched to a gene: 10. The CDR3 bases are TGTGCCAGCAGCCATGGGACTAATCGGAGCACCGGGGAGCTGTTTTTT. It codes for CASSHGTNRSTGELFF.

V and J are TRBV15 and TRBJ2-2; D not certain. Germline lookup yields CDR1 LNHNV and CDR2 YYDKDF (reference sequence). V lost 4 bases and J lost 3, with 6 bases in between. The CDR3 totals 13 residues. CDR3 residues: CATSKSYTGELFF. The CDR3, as DNA: TGTGCCACCAGCAAATCGTACACCGGGGAGCTGTTTTTT. The full variable domain, in which reference TRBV15 and TRBJ2-2 provide the parts outside the CDR3, is DAMVIQNPRYQVTQFGKPVTLSCSQTLNHNVMYWYQQKSSQAPKLLFHYYDKDFNNEADTPDNFQSRRPNTSFCFLDIRSPGLGDTAMYLCATSKSYTGELFFGEGSRLTVL.

This clonotype was seen ten or more times. V usage is TRBV4-1 and J usage is TRBJ2-1; 12 positions match TRBD2. CDR3 length equals 16 residues. Germline lookup yields CDR1 MGHRA and CDR2 YSYEKL. Unmatched junction bases numbered 10, after V lost 6 bases and J lost 7 bases. The CDR3 sequence is CASRDLTSGGRNEQFF. The CDR3 DNA is TGCGCCAGCAGGGACCTGACTAGCGGGGGAAGGAATGAGCAGTTCTTC.

A note on this clonotype: An end of the junction differs from the germline gene, which may be a read error. V and J are TRBV7-7 and TRBJ2-7; no definite D call. CDR1 and CDR2 from the germline V gene are SSHAT and FNYEAQ (reference sequence). CDR3 size: 14 residues. The CDR3 spells CASSPSVSAYEQYF. The CDR3, as DNA: TGTGCTAGCAGCCCGAGTGTTTCGGCCTACGAGCAGTACTTC. Supplemented by reference TRBV7-7 and TRBJ2-7, the full variable domain reads GAGVSQSPRYKVTKRGQDVTLRCDPISSHATLYWYQQALGQGPEFLTYFNYEAQPDKSGLPSDRFSAERPEGSISTLTIQRTEQRDSAMYRCASSPSVSAYEQYFGPGTRLTVT.